This T cell receptor (beta chain) was captured in a study of blood T cell repertoires in COVID-19. This clone was seen more than once but under ten times. The CDR3 loop spans 13 amino acids. The V and J ends lost 0 bases and 6 bases respectively, with 9 bases between them. Germline V gene data show CDR1 as GTSNPN and CDR2 as SVGIG (reference sequence). The repertoire was sequenced with immunoSEQ multiplex PCR; TCRdb's copy has only in-frame clones and lacks some. The top ten hold 4.3% of the sample, which has 100,000 to 150,000 clones, approximately 90% seen once. The chain couples TRBV30 to TRBJ1-5, with D maybe TRBD1 (5 bases). The sample was peripheral blood. This TCR was sampled from a man between 60 and 75 years old with COVID-19, enrolled during active disease. The DNA of the CDR3 is TGTGCCTGGAGTGTCCAGGGCACTCAGCCCCAGCATTTT. This sequence encodes CAWSVQGTQPQHF.